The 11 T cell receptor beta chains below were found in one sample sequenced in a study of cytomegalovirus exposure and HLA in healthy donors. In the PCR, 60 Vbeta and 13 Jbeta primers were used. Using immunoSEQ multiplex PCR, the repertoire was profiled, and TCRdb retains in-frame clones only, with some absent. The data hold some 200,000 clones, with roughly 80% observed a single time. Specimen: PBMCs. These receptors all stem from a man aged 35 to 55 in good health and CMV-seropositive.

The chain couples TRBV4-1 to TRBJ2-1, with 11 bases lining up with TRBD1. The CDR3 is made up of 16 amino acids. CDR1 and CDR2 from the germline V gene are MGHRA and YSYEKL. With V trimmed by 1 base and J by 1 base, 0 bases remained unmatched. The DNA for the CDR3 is TGCGCCAGCAGCCAAGGGGACAGGGGGTCCTACAATGAGCAGTTCTTC. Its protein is CASSQGDRGSYNEQFF.

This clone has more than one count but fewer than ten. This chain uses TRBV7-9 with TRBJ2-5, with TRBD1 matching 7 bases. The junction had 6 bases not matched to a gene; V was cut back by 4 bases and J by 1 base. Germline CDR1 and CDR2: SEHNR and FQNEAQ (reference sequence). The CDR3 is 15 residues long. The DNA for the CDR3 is TGTGCCAGCAGCTCAGATGGGACAGTCCAAGAGACCCAGTACTTC. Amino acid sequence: CASSSDGTVQETQYF.

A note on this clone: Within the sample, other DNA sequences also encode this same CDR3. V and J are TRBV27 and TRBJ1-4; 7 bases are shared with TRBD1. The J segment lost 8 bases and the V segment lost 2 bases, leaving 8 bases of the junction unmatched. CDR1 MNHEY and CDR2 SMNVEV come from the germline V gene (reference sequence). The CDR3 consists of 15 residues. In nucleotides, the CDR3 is TGTGCCAGCAGTTTAGTTCGTCAGGGGGGAGAAAAACTGTTTTTT. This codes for CASSLVRQGGEKLFF.

The CDR3 sequence is CASSDRQGAGTEAFF. The CDR3 DNA follows: TGTGCCAGCAGTGACCGACAGGGGGCGGGCACTGAAGCTTTCTTT. The genes are TRBV6-4 and TRBJ1-1; 10 bases map to TRBD1. Germline V gives CDR1 MRHNA, CDR2 SNTAGT. This CDR3 has 15 amino acids. The junction had 4 bases not matched to a gene; V was cut back by 2 bases and J by 4 bases.

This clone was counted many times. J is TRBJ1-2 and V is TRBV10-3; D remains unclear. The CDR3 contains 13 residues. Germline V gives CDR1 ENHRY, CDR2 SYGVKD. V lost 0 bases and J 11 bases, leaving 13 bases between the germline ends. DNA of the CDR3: TGTGCCATCAGTGAGTCGTCGGCCAAGCGGTACACCTTC. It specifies CAISESSAKRYTF.

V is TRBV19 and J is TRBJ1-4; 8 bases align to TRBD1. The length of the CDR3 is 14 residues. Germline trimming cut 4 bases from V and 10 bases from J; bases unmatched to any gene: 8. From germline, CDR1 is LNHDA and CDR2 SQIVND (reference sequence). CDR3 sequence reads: CASSSPGQDRKLFF. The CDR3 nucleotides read TGTGCCAGTAGTAGTCCGGGACAGGATAGAAAACTGTTTTTT. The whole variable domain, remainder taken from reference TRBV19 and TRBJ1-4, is DGGITQSPKYLFRKEGQNVTLSCEQNLNHDAMYWYRQDPGQGLRLIYYSQIVNDFQKGDIAEGYSVSREKKESFPLTVTSAQKNPTAFYLCASSSPGQDRKLFFGSGTQLSVL.

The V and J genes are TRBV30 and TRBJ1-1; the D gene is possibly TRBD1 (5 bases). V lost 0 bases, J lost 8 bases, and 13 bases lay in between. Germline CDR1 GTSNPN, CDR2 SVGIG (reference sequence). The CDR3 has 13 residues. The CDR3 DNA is TGTGCCTGGAGTGTACATGGGGGGGGAGAAGCTTTCTTT. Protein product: CAWSVHGGGEAFF.

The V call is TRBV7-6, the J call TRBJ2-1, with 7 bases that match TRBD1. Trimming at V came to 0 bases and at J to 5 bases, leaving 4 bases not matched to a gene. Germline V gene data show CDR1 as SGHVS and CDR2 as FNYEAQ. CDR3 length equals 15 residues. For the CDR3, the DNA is TGTGCCAGCAGCTTAGCACAGGGGCAACACAATGAGCAGTTCTTC. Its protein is CASSLAQGQHNEQFF.

DNA of the CDR3: TGTGCCAGCAGTGAACACGGGGGAACCTACGAGCAGTACTTC. Encoded protein: CASSEHGGTYEQYF. The rearrangement uses TRBV6-1 and TRBJ2-7; D perhaps matches TRBD2 (6 bases). Trimming left V 2 bases short and J 2 bases short, with 10 bases between. There are 14 residues in the CDR3. Germline CDR1 is MNHNS and CDR2 is SASEGT.

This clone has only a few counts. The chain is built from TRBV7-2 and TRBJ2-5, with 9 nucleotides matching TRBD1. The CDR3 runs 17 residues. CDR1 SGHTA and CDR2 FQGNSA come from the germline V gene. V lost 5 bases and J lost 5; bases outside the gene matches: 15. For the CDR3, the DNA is TGTGCCAGCAGCCTATATTCCGGGACAGGGATTTACGAGACCCAGTACTTC. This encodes CASSLYSGTGIYETQYF.

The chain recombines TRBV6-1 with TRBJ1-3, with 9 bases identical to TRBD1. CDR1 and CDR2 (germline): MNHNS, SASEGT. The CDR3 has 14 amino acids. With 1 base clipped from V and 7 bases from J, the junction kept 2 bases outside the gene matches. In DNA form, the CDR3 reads TGTGCCAGCAGTGAAGGACAGGGGGGGAACACCATATATTTT. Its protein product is CASSEGQGGNTIYF.